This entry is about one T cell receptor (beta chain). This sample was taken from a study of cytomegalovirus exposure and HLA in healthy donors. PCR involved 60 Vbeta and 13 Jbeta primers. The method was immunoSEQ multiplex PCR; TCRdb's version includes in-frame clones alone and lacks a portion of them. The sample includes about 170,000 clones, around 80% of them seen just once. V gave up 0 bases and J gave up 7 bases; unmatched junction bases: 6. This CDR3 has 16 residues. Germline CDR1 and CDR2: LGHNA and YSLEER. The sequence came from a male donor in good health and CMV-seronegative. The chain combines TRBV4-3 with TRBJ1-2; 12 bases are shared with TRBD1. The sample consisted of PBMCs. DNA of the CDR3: TGCGCCAGCAGCCAAGAGGGACAGGGGGCGATACGTGGCTACACCTTC. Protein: CASSQEGQGAIRGYTF.